This T cell receptor beta chain was documented in a study of cytomegalovirus exposure and HLA in healthy donors. Findings of the study overall: Presence/absence results assume similar sequencing depth per donor, which may not hold. V segments that were indistinguishable, TRBV6-2 and TRBV6-3 among them, were omitted from analysis. What was likely a sequencing artifact was a cluster of highly shared sequence variants.

The PCR ran on 60 Vbeta and 13 Jbeta primers. In the original workflow: As a later analysis found, there were 70 million to 80 million unique TCR beta chains, of which around 9.9 million were shared. Sequenced by immunoSEQ multiplex PCR; TCRdb stores in-frame clones only, minus some. V and J calls and clone size follow that table, whereas D and trimming were derived from the DNA. The sample carries more than 100,000 clones, approximately 80% recorded once. As regards this clone: Its antigen remains unknown.

In germline, CDR1 is SGHDT, CDR2 YYEEEE. The CDR3 is 14 amino acids. The J gene is TRBJ2-5, the V gene TRBV5-6, with D possibly being TRBD1 (6 bases). The end of the DNA aligns better with TRBJ2-7, so the J call may be wrong. Sequenced material: PBMCs. This sequence was found in a female donor in good health and CMV-seropositive. Here the CDR3 DNA reads TGTGCCAGCAGCACCTTAGGACAGTCCTACGAGCAGTACTTC. The encoded protein is CASSTLGQSYEQYF.